This section outlines one T cell receptor (beta chain) sequence together with its context. The antigen remains undetermined. Isolation recovered at least 6.5 million PBMCs from every sample. This specimen comes from a study of blood T cells in healthy people across ages. Study findings and constraints: The long-lived group displayed more naive CD4+ cells, plus higher diversity, than the aged donors did. Unknown donor CMV status possibly confounded expanded clonotype changes. Roughly linear declines in TCR beta diversity per million T cells occurred with age.

Combining a sample-barcoded 5' primer with a J-beta primer mix, a second PCR ran for roughly 7 to 12 cycles. Each CDR3 protein is one row after TCRdb ran MiXCR on the 5' RACE reads. The sample comprises roughly 1,700,000 distinct CDR3 sequences, 28% of which are singletons, and 7.7% rests with the top ten. This CDR3 has 15 residues. The source material was blood. V is TRBV12-3 or TRBV12-4 and J is TRBJ2-5; D not resolved. The J call may be incorrect, as the DNA end agrees better with TRBJ2-7. The clonotype comes from a woman in her thirties in good health. In nucleotides, the CDR3 is TGTGCCAGCAGGCAACGGATTGCCTCGGCAAGCGAGCAGTACTTC. Amino acid sequence: CASRQRIASASEQYF.